The clone carrying this TCR beta chain was picked up many times. The target antigen is unknown. This entry comes from a study of CD8 T cells in ankylosing spondylitis. Study findings and constraints: Ankylosing spondylitis blood seemed to carry a telltale TCR beta motif made of roughly 8 highly homologous variants. Clones tied to disease were said to be significantly enriched in matched ankylosing spondylitis synovial fluid.

V lost 8 bases, J lost 1 base, and 18 bases lay in between. From germline, CDR1 is SEHNR and CDR2 FQNEAQ (reference sequence). CDR3 size: 15 residues. TCRdb reprocessed the 5' RACE reads via MiXCR and lists one record per CDR3 protein. The sample includes 150,000 to 200,000 distinct CDR3 sequences, about 13% of them seen just once. The receptor's source is a male donor with ankylosing spondylitis or in good health (not recorded which). This sequence joins TRBV7-9 and TRBJ2-7; D possibly corresponds to TRBD2 (6 bases). Sequencing was carried out using blood, either unsorted or a sorted T cell fraction (not recorded which). The CDR3 sequence is CASGGTSFLSYEQYF. As DNA, the CDR3 is TGTGCCAGCGGGGGAACTAGCTTCCTATCCTACGAGCAGTACTTC.